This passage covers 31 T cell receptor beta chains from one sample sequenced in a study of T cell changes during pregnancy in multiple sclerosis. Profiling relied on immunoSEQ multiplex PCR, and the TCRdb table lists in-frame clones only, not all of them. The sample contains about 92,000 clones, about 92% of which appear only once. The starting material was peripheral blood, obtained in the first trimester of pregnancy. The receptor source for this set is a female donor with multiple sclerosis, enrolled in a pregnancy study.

The DNA of the CDR3 is TGTGCCAGTAGTCCCGGGACAGACAAAAGAAAACTGTTTTTT. It is translated as CASSPGTDKRKLFF. V and J are TRBV19 and TRBJ1-4; 7 bases are shared with TRBD1. Germline CDR1 LNHDA, CDR2 SQIVND (reference sequence). CDR3 length: 14 amino acids. V gave up 5 bases and J gave up 10 bases; unmatched junction bases: 10.

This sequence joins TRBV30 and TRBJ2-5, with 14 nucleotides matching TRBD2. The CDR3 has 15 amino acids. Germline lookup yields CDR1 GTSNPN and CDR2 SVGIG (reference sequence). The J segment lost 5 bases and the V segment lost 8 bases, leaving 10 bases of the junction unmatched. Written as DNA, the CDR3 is TGTGCCGGACCGGGACTAGCGGGAGTTCGTGAGACCCAGTACTTC. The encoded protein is CAGPGLAGVRETQYF.

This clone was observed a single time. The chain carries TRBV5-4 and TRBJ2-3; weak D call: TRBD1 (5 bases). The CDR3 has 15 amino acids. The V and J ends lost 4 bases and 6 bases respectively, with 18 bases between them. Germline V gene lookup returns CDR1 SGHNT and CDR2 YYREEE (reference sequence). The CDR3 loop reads CASSTNPSAGDTQYF. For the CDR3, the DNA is TGTGCCAGCAGCACAAACCCCTCCGCAGGGGATACGCAGTATTTT.

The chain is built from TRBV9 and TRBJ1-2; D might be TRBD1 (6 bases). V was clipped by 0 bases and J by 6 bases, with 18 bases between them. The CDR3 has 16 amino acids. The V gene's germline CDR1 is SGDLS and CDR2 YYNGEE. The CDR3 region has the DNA TGTGCCAGCAGCGTAGGGCAGGGGCTCTTTGTCGATGGCTACACCTTC. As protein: CASSVGQGLFVDGYTF.

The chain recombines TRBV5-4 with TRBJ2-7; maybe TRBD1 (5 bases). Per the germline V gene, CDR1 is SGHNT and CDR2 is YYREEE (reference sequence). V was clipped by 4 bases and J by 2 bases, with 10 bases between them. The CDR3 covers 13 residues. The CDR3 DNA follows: TGTGCCAGCAGCGCCGACAGAGCCTACGAGCAGTACTTC. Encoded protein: CASSADRAYEQYF.

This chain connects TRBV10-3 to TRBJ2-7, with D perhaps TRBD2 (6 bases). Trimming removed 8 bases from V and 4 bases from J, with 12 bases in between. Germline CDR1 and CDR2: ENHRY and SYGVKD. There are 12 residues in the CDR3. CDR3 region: CAIPERAYEQYF. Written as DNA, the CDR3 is TGTGCCATCCCCGAGCGGGCGTACGAGCAGTACTTC.

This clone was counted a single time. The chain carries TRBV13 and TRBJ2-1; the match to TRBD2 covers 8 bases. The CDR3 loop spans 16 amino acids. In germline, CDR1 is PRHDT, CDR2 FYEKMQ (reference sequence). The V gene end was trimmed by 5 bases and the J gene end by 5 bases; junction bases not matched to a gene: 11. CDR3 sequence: CASSPGGTRSHNEQFF. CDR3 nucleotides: TGTGCCAGCAGCCCGGGCGGGACTAGGAGCCACAATGAGCAGTTCTTC.

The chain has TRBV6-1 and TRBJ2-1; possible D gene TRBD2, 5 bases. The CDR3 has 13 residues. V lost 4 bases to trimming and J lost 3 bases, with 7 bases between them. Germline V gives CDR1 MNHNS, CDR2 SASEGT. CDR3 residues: CASSVAGYNEQFF. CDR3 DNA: TGTGCCAGCAGTGTGGCGGGCTACAATGAGCAGTTCTTC.

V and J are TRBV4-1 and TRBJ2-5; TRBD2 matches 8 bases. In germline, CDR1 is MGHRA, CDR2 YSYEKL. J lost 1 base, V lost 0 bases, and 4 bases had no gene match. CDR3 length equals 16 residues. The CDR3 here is CASSQEASGPQETQYF. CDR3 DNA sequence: TGCGCCAGCAGCCAAGAAGCTAGCGGGCCCCAAGAGACCCAGTACTTC.

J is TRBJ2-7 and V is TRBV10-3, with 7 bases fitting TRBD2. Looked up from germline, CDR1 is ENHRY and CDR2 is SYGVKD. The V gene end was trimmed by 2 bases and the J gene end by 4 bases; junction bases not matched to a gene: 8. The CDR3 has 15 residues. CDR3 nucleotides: TGTGCCATCAGTGAGATGGCGGGAGTGGGGTACGAGCAGTACTTC. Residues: CAISEMAGVGYEQYF.

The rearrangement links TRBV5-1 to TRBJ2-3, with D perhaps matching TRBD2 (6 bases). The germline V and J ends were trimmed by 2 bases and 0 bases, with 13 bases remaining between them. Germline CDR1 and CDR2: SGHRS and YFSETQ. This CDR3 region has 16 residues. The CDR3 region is CASSFRGRPSTDTQYF. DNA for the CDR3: TGCGCCAGCAGCTTTCGGGGGAGGCCTAGCACAGATACGCAGTATTTT.

The CDR3 loop is CASSLRRDSDNEKLFF. The CDR3 DNA reads as TGTGCCAGCAGTTTACGTAGGGACAGCGATAATGAAAAACTGTTTTTT. The chain recombines TRBV27 with TRBJ1-4, with 7 positions matching TRBD1. CDR1 MNHEY and CDR2 SMNVEV come from the germline V gene (reference sequence). V lost 2 bases to trimming and J lost 4 bases; unmatched junction nucleotides: 7. The CDR3 runs to 16 residues.

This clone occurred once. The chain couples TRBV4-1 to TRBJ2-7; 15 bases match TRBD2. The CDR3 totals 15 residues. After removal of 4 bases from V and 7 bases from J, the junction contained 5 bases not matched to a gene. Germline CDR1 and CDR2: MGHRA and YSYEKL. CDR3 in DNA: TGCGCCAGCAGCCCAGGACTAGCGGGAGGGGATGAGCAGTACTTC. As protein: CASSPGLAGGDEQYF.

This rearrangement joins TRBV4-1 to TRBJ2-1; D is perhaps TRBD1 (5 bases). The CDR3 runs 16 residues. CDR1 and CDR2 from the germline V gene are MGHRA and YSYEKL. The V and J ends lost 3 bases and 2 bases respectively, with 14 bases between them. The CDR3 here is CASSQLLQGTYNEQFF. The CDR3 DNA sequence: TGCGCCAGCAGCCAGTTACTTCAGGGAACCTACAATGAGCAGTTCTTC.

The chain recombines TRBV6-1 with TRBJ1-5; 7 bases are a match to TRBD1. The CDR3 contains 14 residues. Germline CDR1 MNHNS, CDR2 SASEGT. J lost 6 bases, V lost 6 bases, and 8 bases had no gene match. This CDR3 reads CASRPGQRIQPQHF. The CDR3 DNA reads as TGTGCCAGCAGACCGGGACAGAGGATTCAGCCCCAGCATTTT.

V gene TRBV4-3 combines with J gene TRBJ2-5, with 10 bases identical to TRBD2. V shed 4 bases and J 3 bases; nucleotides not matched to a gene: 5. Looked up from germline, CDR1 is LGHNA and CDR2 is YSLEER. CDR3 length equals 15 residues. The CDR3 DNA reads TGCGCCAGCAGCCCGGTCGGACTAGCGGAAGAGACCCAGTACTTC. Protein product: CASSPVGLAEETQYF.

The CDR3 is CASSLGGRPKYF. The CDR3 DNA is TGTGCCAGCAGCTTAGGCGGGAGGCCGAAGTACTTC. The rearrangement links TRBV7-9 to TRBJ2-7; 8 bases align to TRBD2. V was clipped by 1 base and J by 11 bases; unmatched bases: 4. The CDR3 length is 12 residues. In germline, CDR1 is SEHNR, CDR2 FQNEAQ (reference sequence).

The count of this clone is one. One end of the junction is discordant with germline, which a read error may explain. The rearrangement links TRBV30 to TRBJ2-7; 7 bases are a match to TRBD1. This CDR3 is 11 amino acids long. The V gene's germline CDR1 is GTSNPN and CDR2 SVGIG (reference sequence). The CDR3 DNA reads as TGTGCCTGGAGTACAGGACAGGCGAGACACTTC. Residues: CAWSTGQARHF.

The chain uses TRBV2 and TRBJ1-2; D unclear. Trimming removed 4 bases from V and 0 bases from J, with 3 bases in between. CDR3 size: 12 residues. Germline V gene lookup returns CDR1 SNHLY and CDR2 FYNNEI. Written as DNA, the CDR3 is TGTGCCAGCAGTGCTCCTAACTATGGCTACACCTTC. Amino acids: CASSAPNYGYTF.

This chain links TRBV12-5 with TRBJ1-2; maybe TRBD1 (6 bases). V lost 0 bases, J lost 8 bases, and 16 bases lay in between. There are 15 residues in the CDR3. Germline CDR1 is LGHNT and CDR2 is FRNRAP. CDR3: CASGLVLGRGRGYTF. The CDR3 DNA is TGTGCTAGTGGTTTGGTACTCGGCAGGGGAAGAGGCTACACCTTC.

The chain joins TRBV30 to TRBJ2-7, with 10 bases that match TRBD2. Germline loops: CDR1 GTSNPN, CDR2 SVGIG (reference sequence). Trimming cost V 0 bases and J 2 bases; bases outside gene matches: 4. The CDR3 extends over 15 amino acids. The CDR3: CAWSVLAGVPYEQYF. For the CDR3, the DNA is TGTGCCTGGAGTGTTCTAGCGGGAGTGCCCTACGAGCAGTACTTC.

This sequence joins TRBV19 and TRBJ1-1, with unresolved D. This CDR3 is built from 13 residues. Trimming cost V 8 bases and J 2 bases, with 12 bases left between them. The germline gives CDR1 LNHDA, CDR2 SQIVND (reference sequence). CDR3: CASGTAYNTEAFF. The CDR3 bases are TGTGCCAGTGGAACAGCTTATAACACTGAAGCTTTCTTT.

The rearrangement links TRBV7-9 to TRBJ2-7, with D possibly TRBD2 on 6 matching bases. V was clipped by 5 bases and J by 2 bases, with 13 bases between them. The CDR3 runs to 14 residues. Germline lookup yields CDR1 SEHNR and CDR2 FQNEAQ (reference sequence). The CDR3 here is CASSPPGEAYEQYF. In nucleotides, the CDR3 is TGTGCCAGCAGCCCTCCGGGGGAAGCCTACGAGCAGTACTTC. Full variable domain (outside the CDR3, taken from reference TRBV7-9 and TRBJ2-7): DTGVSQNPRHKITKRGQNVTFRCDPISEHNRLYWYRQTLGQGPEFLTYFQNEAQLEKSRLLSDRFSAERPKGSFSTLEIQRTEQGDSAMYLCASSPPGEAYEQYFGPGTRLTVT.

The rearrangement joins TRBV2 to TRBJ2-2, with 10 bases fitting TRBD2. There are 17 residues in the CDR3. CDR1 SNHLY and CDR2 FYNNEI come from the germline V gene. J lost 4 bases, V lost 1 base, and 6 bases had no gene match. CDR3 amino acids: CASSEGLAGVLTGELFF. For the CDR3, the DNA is TGTGCCAGCAGTGAAGGGCTAGCGGGAGTACTCACCGGGGAGCTGTTTTTT.

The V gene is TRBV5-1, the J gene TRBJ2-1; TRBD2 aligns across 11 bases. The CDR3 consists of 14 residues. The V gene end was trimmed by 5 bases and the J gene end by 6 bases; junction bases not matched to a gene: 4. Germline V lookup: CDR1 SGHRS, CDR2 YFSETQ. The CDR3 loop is CASSQLAGVNEQFF. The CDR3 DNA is TGCGCCAGCAGTCAACTAGCGGGAGTCAATGAGCAGTTCTTC.

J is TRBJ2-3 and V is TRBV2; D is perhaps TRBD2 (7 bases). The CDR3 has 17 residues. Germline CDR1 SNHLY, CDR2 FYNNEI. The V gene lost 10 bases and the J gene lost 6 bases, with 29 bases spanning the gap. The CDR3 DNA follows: TGTGCCACCTCTCGAGGGGGGGGAGCGGCTCGGGGTGATACGCAGTATTTT. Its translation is CATSRGGGAARGDTQYF. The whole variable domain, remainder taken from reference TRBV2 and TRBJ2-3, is EPEVTQTPSHQVTQMGQEVILRCVPISNHLYFYWYRQILGQKVEFLVSFYNNEISEKSEIFDDQFSVERPDGSNFTLKIRSTKLEDSAMYFCATSRGGGAARGDTQYFGPGTRLTVL.

Written as DNA, the CDR3 is TGTGCCAGCAGTTACTCAACAGGTATGAACACTGAAGCTTTCTTT. It translates to CASSYSTGMNTEAFF. The chain has TRBV6-6 and TRBJ1-1, with a possible D match to TRBD1 (5 bases). The CDR3 runs 15 residues. The ends were cut back, 0 bases at V and 0 bases at J, with 8 bases in the middle. In germline, CDR1 is MNHNY, CDR2 SVGAGI (reference sequence).

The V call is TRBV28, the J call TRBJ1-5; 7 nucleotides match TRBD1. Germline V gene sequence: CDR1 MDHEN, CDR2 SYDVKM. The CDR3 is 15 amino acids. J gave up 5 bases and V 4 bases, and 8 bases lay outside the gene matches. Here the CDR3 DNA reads TGTGCCAGCAGTTCTATAAGGGACAGCCATCAGCCCCAGCATTTT. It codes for CASSSIRDSHQPQHF.

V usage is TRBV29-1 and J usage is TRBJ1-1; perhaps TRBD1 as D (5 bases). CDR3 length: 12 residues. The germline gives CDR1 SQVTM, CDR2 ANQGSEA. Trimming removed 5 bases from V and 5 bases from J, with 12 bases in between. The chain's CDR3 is CSVPGGGTEAFF. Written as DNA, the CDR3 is TGCAGCGTTCCTGGGGGGGGAACTGAAGCTTTCTTT.

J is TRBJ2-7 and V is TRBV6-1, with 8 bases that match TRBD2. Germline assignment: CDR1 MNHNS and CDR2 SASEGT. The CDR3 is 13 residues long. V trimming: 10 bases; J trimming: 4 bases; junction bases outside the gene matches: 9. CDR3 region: CATGTSGAYEQYF. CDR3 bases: TGTGCCACTGGGACTAGTGGGGCATACGAGCAGTACTTC.

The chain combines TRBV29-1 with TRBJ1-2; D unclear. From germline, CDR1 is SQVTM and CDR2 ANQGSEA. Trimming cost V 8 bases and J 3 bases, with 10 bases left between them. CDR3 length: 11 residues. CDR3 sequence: CSLRDYYGYTF. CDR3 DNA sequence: TGCAGCCTGCGAGATTACTATGGCTACACCTTC.